This T cell receptor (beta chain) was captured by sequencing in a study of blood T cell repertoires in COVID-19. Trimming left V 0 bases short and J 5 bases short, with 7 bases between. Germline CDR1 SGHDT, CDR2 YYEEEE. The CDR3 runs to 13 residues. Clones were sequenced by immunoSEQ multiplex PCR, and TCRdb holds only the in-frame ones, with some missing. Among roughly 260,000 clones listed, about 89% were seen once. The sequence was collected from a middle-aged man who had recovered from COVID-19. V gene TRBV5-6 combines with J gene TRBJ2-3; possible D gene TRBD1, 6 bases. The sequencing input was peripheral blood. The CDR3: CASSLGGQDTQYF. The CDR3 DNA reads TGTGCCAGCAGCTTGGGGGGACAAGATACGCAGTATTTT.